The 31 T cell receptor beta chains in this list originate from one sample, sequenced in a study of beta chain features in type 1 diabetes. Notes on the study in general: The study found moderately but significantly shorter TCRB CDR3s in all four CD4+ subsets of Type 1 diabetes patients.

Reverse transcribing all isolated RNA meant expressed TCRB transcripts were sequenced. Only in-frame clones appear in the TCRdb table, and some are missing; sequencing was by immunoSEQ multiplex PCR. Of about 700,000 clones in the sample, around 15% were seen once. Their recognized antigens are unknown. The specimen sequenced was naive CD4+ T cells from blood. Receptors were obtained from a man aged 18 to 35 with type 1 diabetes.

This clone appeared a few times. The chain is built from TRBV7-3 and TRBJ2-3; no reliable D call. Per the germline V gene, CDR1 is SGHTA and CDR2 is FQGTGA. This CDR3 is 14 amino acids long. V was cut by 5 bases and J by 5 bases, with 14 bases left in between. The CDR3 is CASSPQTSQDTQYF. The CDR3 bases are TGTGCCAGCAGCCCCCAGACCTCCCAAGATACGCAGTATTTT.

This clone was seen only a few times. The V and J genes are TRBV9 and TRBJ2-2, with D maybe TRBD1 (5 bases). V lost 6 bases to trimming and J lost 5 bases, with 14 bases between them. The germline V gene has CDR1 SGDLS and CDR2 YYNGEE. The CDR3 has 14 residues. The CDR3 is CASKRQGETGELFF. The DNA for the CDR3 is TGTGCCAGCAAGCGTCAGGGCGAGACCGGGGAGCTGTTTTTT.

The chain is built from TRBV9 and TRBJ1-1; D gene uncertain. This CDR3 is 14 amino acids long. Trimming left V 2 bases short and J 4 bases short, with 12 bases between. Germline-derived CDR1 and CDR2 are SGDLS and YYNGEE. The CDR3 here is CASSVLGESTEAFF. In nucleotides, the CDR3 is TGTGCCAGCAGCGTTCTGGGAGAGAGCACTGAAGCTTTCTTT.

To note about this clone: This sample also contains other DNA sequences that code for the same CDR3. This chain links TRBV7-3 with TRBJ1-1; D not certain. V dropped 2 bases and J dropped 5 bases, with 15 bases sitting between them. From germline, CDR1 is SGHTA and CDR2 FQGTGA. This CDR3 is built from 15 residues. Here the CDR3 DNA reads TGTGCCAGCAGCTTATTCCCGGCCGGCGGGACTGAAGCTTTCTTT. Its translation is CASSLFPAGGTEAFF.

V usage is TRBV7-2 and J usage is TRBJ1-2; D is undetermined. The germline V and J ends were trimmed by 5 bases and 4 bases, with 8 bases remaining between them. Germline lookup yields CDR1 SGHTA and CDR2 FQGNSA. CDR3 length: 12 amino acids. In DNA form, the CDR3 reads TGTGCCAGCAGCCCCTTTTCCTATGGCTACACCTTC. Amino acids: CASSPFSYGYTF.

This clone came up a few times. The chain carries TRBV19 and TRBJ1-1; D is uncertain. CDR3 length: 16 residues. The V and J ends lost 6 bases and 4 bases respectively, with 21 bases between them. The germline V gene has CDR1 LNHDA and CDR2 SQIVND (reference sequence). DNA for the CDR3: TGTGCCAGTAGCATGGGGATACGGGCGACCCTCACTGAAGCTTTCTTT. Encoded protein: CASSMGIRATLTEAFF. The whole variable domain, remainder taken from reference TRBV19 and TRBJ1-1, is DGGITQSPKYLFRKEGQNVTLSCEQNLNHDAMYWYRQDPGQGLRLIYYSQIVNDFQKGDIAEGYSVSREKKESFPLTVTSAQKNPTAFYLCASSMGIRATLTEAFFGQGTRLTVV.

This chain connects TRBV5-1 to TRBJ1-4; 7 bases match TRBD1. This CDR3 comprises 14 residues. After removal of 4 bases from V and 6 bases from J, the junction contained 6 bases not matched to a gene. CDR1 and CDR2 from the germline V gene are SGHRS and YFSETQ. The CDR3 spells CASSRGQIDEKLFF. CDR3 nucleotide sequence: TGCGCCAGCAGCCGGGGACAGATCGATGAAAAACTGTTTTTT. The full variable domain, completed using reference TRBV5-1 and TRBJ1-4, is KAGVTQTPRYLIKTRGQQVTLSCSPISGHRSVSWYQQTPGQGLQFLFEYFSETQRNKGNFPGRFSGRQFSNSRSEMNVSTLELGDSALYLCASSRGQIDEKLFFGSGTQLSVL.

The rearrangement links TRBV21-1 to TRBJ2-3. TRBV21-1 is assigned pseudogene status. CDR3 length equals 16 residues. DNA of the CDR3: TGTGCCAGCACCTGGGTCCTTACCCCTAGCACAGATACGCAGTATTTT. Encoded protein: CASTWVLTPSTDTQYF.

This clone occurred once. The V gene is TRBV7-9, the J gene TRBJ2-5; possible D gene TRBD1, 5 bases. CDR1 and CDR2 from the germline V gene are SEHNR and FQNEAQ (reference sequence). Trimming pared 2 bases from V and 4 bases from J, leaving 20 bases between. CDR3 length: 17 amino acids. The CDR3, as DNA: TGTGCCAGCAGCTTAAATACCCGGACCGACAGACCAGAGACCCAGTACTTC. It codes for CASSLNTRTDRPETQYF.

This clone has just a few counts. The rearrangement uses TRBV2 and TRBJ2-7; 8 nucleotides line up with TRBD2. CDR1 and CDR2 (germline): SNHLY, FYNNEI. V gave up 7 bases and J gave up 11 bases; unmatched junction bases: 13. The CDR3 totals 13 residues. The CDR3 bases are TGTGCCAGCATGGTAAACGAGCGGGGGCGGAAGTACTTC. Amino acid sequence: CASMVNERGRKYF.

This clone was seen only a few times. CDR3 loop: CASSLGSLGRETQYF. The CDR3 region has the DNA TGTGCCAGCAGCTTAGGATCTCTGGGCCGAGAGACCCAGTACTTC. V and J are TRBV7-9 and TRBJ2-5, with D unresolved. This CDR3 has 15 amino acids. CDR1 is SEHNR, CDR2 FQNEAQ, per germline (reference sequence). V was clipped by 1 base and J by 4 bases, with 13 bases between them.

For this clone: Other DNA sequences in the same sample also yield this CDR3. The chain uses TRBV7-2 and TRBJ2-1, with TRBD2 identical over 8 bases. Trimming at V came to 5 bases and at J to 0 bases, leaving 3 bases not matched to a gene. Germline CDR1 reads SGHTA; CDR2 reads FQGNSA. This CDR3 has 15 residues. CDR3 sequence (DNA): TGTGCCAGCAGCCTTAGCGGGGCCTCCTACAATGAGCAGTTCTTC. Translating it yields CASSLSGASYNEQFF.

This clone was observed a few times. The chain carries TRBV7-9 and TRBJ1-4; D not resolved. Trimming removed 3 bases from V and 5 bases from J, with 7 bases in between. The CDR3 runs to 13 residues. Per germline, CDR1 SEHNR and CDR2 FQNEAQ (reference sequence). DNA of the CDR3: TGTGCCAGCAGCTTGTCGCAAAATGAAAAACTGTTTTTT. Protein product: CASSLSQNEKLFF.

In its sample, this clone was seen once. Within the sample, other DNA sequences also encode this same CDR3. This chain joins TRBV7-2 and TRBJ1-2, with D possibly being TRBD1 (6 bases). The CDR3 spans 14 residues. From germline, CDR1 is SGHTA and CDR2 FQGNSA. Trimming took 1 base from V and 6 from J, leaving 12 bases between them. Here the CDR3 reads CASSLGGQGHGYTF. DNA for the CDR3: TGTGCCAGCAGCTTAGGGGGCCAGGGGCATGGCTACACCTTC.

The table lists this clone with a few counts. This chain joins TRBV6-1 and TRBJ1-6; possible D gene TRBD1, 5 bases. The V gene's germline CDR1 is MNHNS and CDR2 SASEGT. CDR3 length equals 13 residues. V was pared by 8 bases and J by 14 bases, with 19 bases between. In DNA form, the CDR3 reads TGTGCCAGCGGGGCCAGGGTGGAATCTACCCTCCACTTT. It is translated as CASGARVESTLHF.

The CDR3 loop is CASSLWGTGSPYGYTF. In DNA, the CDR3 is TGTGCCAGCAGTTTATGGGGGACAGGGTCACCCTATGGCTACACCTTC. The gene calls are TRBV27 and TRBJ1-2; 9 bases are a match to TRBD1. The V gene's germline CDR1 is MNHEY and CDR2 SMNVEV (reference sequence). The trim removed 1 base at V and 4 bases at J, leaving 7 bases unmatched. The CDR3 is made up of 16 amino acids.

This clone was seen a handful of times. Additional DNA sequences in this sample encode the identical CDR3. As DNA, the CDR3 is TGTGCCAGCAGTTTAGGACTGAATGAAAAACTGTTTTTT. Its protein product is CASSLGLNEKLFF. The V and J genes are TRBV27 and TRBJ1-4; no firm D call. With 2 bases removed from V and 5 bases from J, the gap between germline ends came to 6 bases. Germline CDR1 MNHEY, CDR2 SMNVEV (reference sequence). The length of the CDR3 is 13 residues.

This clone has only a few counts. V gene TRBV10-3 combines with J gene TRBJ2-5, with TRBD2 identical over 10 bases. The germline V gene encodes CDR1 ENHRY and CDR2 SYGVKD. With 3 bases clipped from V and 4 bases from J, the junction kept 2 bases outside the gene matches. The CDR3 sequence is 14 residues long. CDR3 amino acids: CAISEAGGRETQYF. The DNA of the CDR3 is TGTGCCATCAGTGAAGCGGGGGGGCGAGAGACCCAGTACTTC.

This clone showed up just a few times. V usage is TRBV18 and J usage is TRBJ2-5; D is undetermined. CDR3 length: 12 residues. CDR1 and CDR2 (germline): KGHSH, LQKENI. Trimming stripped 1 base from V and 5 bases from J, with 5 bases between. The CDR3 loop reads CASSPQEETQYF. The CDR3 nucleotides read TGTGCCAGCTCACCACAGGAGGAGACCCAGTACTTC.

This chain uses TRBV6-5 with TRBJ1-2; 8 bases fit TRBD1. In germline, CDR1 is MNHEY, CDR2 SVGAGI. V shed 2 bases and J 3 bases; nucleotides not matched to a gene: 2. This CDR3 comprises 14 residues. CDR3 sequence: CASSYGQGYYGYTF. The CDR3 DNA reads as TGTGCCAGCAGTTACGGACAGGGATACTATGGCTACACCTTC.

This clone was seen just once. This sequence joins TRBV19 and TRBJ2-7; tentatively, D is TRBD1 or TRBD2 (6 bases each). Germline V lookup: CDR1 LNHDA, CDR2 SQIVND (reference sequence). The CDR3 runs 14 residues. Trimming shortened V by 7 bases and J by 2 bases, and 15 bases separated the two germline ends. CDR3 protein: CASTETGTPYEQYF. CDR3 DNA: TGTGCCAGTACCGAAACAGGGACTCCCTACGAGCAGTACTTC.

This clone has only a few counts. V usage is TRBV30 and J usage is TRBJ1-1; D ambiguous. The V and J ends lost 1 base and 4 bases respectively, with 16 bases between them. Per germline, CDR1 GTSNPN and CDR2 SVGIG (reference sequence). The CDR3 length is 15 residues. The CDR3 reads CAWSATPTASTEAFF. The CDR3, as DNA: TGTGCCTGGAGTGCGACCCCAACGGCCAGCACTGAAGCTTTCTTT.

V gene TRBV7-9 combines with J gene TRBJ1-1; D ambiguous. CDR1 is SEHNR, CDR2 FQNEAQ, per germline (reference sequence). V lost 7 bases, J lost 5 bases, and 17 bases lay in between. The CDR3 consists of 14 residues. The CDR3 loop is CASTPREGGTEAFF. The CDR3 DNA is TGTGCCAGCACCCCCCGTGAGGGTGGTACTGAAGCTTTCTTT.

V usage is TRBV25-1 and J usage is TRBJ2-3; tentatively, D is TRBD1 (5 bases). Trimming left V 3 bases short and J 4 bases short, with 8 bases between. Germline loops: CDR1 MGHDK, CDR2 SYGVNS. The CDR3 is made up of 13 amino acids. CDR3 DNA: TGTGCCAGCAGTGAGTCAGGGTCAGATACGCAGTATTTT. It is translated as CASSESGSDTQYF.

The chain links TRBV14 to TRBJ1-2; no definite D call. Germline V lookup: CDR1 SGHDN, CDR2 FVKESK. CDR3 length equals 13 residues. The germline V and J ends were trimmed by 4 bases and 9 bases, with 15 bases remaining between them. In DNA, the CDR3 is TGTGCCAGCAGCCGGCCCATAGACAATAGCTACACCTTC. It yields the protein CASSRPIDNSYTF. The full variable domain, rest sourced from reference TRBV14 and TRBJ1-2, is EAGVTQFPSHSVIEKGQTVTLRCDPISGHDNLYWYRRVMGKEIKFLLHFVKESKQDESGMPNNRFLAERTGGTYSTLKVQPAELEDSGVYFCASSRPIDNSYTFGSGTRLTVV.

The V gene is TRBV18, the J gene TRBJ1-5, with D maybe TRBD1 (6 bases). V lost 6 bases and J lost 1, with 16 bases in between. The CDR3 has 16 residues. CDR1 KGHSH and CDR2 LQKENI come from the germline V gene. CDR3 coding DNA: TGTGCCAGCTCGCCTCCCGGGGGCAGAAGCAATCAGCCCCAGCATTTT. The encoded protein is CASSPPGGRSNQPQHF.

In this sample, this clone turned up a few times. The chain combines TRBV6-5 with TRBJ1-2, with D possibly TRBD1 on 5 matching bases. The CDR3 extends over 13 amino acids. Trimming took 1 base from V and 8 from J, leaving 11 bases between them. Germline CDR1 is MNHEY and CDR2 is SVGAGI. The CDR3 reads CASSYWGDRGYTF. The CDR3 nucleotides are TGTGCCAGCAGTTACTGGGGGGATCGCGGCTACACCTTC.

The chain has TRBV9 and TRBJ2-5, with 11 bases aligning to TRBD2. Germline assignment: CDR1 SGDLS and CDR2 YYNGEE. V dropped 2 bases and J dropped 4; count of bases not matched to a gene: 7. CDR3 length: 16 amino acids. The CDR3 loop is CASSVRLAGKGETQYF. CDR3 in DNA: TGTGCCAGCAGCGTCAGACTAGCGGGGAAGGGAGAGACCCAGTACTTC.

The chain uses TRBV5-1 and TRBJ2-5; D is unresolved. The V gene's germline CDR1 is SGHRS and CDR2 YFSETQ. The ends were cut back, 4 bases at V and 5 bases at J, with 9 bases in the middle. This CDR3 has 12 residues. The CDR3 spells CASSPERETQYF. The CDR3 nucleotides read TGCGCCAGCAGCCCCGAGAGGGAGACCCAGTACTTC.

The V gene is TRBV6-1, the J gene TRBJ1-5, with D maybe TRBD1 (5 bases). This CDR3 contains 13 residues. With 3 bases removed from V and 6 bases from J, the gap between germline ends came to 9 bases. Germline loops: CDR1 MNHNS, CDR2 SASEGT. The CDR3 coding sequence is TGTGCCAGCAGTGAGGAGGGGACTCAGCCCCAGCATTTT. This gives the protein CASSEEGTQPQHF.

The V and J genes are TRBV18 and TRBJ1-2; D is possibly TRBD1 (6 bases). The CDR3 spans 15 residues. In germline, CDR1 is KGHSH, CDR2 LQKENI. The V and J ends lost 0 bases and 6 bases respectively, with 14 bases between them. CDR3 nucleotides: TGTGCCAGCTCACCACCGGCAGGGGAACTCGATGGCTACACCTTC. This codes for CASSPPAGELDGYTF. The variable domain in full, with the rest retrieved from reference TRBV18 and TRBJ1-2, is NAGVMQNPRHLVRRRGQEARLRCSPMKGHSHVYWYRQLPEEGLKFMVYLQKENIIDESGMPKERFSAEFPKEGPSILRIQQVVRGDSAAYFCASSPPAGELDGYTFGSGTRLTVV.